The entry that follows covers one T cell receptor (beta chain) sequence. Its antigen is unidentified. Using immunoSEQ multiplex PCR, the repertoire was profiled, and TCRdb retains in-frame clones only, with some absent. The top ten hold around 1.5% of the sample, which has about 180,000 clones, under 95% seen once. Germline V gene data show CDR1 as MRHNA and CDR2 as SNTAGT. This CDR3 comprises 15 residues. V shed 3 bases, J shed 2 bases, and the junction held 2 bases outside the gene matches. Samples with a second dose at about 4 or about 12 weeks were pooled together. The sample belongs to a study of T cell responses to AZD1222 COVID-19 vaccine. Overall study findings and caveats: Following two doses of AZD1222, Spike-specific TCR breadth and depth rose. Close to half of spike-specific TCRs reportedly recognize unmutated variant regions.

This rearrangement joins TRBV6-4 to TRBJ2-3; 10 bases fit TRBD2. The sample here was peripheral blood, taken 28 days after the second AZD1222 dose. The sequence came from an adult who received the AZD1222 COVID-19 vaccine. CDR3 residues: CASSESGGATDTQYF. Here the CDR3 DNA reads TGTGCCAGCAGTGAAAGCGGGGGGGCCACAGATACGCAGTATTTT.